This entry concerns a single TCR beta chain. Its antigen is not identified. Trimming stripped 7 bases from V and 1 base from J, with 19 bases between. CDR3 length equals 16 residues. Germline V gene sequence: CDR1 SGHAT, CDR2 FQNNGV. Measured with immunoSEQ multiplex PCR; TCRdb has only the in-frame clones, and not every one. The sample shows 99,000 or so clones, about 96% of them seen only once. This sample stems from a study of OX40 agonist ivuxolimab in advanced cancers. Study-level points and caveats: Averaged across samples, CD8+ T cells carried more expanded clones than CD4+ did. The CD4+ and CD8+ T cells in the blood had expanded clonally by week 6 at 0.1 to 3.0 mg/kg.

This TCR was sampled from an adult with an advanced solid tumor such as melanoma, head and neck, liver or kidney cancer. The input for sequencing was CD4+ or CD8+ T cells sorted from blood, taken in a trial of the OX40 agonist ivuxolimab. This chain connects TRBV11-2 to TRBJ2-5; D tentatively fits TRBD1 or TRBD2 (5 bases each). The CDR3 spells CASTMTGALVQETQYF. Here the CDR3 DNA reads TGTGCCAGCACCATGACCGGGGCGCTTGTCCAAGAGACCCAGTACTTC.